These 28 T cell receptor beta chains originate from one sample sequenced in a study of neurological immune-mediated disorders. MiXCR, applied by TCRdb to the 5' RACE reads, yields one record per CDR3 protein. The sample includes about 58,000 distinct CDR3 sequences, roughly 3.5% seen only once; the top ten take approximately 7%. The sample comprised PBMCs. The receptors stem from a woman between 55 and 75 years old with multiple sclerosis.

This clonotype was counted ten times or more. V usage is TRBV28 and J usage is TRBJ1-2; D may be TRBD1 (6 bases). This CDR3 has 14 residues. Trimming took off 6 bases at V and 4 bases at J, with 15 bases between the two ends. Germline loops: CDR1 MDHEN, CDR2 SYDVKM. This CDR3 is CASRASGGGYGYTF. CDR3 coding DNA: TGTGCCAGCAGGGCCTCGGGGGGCGGCTATGGCTACACCTTC.

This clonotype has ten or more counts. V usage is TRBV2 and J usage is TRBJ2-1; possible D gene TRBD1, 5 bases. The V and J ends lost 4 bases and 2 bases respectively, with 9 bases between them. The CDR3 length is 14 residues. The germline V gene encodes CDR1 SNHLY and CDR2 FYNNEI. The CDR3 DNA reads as TGTGCCAGCAGTGGCAGGGTGGCCTACAATGAGCAGTTCTTC. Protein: CASSGRVAYNEQFF.

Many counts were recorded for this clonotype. The CDR3 nucleotides read TGCAGCGCCTCAAGAGACGGCACCTACGAGCAGTACTTC. Its translation is CSASRDGTYEQYF. The chain carries TRBV29-1 and TRBJ2-7; D is uncertain. Germline lookup yields CDR1 SQVTM and CDR2 ANQGSEA. CDR3 size: 13 residues. The V gene lost 7 bases and the J gene lost 2 bases, with 15 bases spanning the gap.

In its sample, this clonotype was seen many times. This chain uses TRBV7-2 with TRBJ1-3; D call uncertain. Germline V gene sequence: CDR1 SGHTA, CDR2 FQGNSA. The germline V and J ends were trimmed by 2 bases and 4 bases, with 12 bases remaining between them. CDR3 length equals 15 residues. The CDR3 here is CASSLRVAGGNTIYF. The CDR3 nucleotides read TGTGCCAGCAGCTTACGGGTGGCGGGAGGAAACACCATATATTTT.

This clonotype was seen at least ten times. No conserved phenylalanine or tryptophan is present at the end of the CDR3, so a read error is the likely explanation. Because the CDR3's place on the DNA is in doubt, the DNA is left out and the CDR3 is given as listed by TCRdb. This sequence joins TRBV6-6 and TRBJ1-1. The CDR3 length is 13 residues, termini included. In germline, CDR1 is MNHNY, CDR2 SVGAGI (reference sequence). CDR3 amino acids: CASSSNPPPGLAI.

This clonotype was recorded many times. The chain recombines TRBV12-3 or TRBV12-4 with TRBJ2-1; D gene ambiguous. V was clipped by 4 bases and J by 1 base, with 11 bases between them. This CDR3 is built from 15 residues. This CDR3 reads CASSSRSSSYNEQFF. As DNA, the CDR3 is TGTGCCAGCAGTTCGAGATCCTCGTCCTACAATGAGCAGTTCTTC.

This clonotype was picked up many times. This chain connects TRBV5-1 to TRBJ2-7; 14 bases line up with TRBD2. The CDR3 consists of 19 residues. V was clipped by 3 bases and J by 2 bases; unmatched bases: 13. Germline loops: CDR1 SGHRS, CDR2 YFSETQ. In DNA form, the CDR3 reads TGCGCCAGCAGCTGGCTTCCGGGACTAGCGGGAGACCTAGCCTACGAGCAGTACTTC. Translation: CASSWLPGLAGDLAYEQYF.

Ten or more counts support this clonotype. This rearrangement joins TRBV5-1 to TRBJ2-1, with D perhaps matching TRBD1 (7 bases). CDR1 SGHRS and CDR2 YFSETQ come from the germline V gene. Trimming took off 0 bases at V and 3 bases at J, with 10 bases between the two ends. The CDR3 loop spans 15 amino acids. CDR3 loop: CASSLVQGGYNEQFF. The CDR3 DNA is TGCGCCAGCAGCTTGGTCCAGGGGGGCTACAATGAGCAGTTCTTC.

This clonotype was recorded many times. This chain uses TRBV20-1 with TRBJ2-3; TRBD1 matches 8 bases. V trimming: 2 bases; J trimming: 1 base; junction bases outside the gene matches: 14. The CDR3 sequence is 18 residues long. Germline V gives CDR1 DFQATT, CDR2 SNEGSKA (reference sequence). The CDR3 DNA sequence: TGCAGTGCTAGATTGAGCAGGGGGCCCAAATTACGCACAGATACGCAGTATTTT. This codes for CSARLSRGPKLRTDTQYF.

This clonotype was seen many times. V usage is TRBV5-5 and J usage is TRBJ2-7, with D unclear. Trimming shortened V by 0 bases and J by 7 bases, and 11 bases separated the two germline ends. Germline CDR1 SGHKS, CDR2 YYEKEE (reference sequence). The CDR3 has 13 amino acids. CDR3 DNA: TGTGCCAGCAGCTTGGAAATCCTGGGGGAGCAGTACTTC. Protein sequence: CASSLEILGEQYF.

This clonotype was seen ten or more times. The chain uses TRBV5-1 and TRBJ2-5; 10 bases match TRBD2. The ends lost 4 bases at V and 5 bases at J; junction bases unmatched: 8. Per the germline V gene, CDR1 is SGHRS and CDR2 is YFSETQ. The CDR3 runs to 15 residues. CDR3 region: CASSHLAGVGETQYF. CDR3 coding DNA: TGCGCCAGCAGCCATCTAGCGGGGGTCGGGGAGACCCAGTACTTC.

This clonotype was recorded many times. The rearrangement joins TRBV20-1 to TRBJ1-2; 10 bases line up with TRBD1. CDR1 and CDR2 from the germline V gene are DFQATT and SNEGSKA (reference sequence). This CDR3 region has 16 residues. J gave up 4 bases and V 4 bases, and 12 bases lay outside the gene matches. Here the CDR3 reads CSATASGTGVSYGYTF. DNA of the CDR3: TGCAGTGCTACCGCATCCGGGACAGGGGTGTCCTATGGCTACACCTTC.

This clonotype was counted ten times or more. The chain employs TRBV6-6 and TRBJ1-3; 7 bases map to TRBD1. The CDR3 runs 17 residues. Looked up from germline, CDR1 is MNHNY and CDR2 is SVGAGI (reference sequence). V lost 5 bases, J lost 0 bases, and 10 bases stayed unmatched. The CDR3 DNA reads TGTGCCAGCAGTAGAAGGACAGGCCTTCACTCTGGAAACACCATATATTTT. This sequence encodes CASSRRTGLHSGNTIYF.

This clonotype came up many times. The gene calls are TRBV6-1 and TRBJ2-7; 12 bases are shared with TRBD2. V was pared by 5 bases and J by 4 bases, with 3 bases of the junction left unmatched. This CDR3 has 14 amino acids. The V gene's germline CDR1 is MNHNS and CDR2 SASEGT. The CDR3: CASSRLAGVYEQYF. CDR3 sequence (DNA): TGTGCCAGCAGTCGACTAGCGGGAGTGTACGAGCAGTACTTC.

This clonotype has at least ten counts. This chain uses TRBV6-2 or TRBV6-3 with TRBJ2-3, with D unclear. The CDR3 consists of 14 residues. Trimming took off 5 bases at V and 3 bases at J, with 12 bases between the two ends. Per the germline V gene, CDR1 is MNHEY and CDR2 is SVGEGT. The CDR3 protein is CASSRVGRTDTQYF. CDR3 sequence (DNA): TGTGCCAGCAGTCGAGTCGGGCGGACAGATACGCAGTATTTT.

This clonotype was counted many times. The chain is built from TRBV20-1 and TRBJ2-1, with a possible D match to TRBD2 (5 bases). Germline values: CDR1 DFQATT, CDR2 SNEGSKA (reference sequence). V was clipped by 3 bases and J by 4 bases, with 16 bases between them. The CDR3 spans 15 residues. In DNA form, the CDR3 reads TGCAGTGCTAGTCCGGGGAGCGGCAAGTACAATGAGCAGTTCTTC. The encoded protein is CSASPGSGKYNEQFF.

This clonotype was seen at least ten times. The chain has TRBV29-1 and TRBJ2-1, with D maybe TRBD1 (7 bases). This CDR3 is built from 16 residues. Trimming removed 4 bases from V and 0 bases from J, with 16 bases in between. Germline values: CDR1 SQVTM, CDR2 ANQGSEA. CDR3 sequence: CSVGSGGQSSYNEQFF. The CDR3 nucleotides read TGCAGCGTTGGTTCCGGGGGACAGAGCTCCTACAATGAGCAGTTCTTC.

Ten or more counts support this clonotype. Here the CDR3 DNA reads TGTGCCAGCAGACAGGGTCGGGACATTCAGTACTTC. It encodes CASRQGRDIQYF. V usage is TRBV28 and J usage is TRBJ2-4, with D maybe TRBD1 (6 bases). V dropped 6 bases and J dropped 8 bases, with 11 bases sitting between them. The CDR3 consists of 12 residues. Germline values: CDR1 MDHEN, CDR2 SYDVKM.

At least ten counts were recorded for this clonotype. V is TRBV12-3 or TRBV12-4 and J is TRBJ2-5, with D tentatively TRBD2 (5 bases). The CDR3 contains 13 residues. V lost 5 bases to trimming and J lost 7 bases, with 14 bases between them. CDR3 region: CASSPAPGVTQYF. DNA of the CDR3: TGTGCCAGCAGTCCCGCCCCCGGGGTGACCCAGTACTTC.

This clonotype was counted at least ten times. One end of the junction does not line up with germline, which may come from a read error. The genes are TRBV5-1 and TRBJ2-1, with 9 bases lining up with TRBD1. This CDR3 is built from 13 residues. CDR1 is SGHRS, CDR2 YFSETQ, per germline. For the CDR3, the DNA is TGCGCCAGCGGCTTACAGGGGGCCGATGAGCAGTTCTTC. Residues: CASGLQGADEQFF.

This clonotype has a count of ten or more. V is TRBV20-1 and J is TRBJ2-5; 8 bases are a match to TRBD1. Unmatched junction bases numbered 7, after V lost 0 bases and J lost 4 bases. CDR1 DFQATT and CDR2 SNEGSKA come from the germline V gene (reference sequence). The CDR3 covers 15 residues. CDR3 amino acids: CSARDYLGQGETQYF. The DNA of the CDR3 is TGCAGTGCTAGAGATTATCTAGGACAGGGAGAGACCCAGTACTTC.

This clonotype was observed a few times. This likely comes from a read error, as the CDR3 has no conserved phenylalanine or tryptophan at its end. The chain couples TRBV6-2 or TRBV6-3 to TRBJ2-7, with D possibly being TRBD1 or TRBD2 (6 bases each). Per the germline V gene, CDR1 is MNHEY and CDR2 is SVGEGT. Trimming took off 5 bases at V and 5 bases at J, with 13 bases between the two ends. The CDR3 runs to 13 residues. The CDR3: CASSRGESNEQYN. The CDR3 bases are TGTGCCAGCAGTAGGGGGGAATCCAACGAGCAGTACAAC.

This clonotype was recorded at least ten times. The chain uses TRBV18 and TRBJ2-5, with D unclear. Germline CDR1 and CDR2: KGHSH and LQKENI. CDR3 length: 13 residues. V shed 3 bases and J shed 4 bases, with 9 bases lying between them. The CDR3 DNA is TGTGCCAGCTCACCGCCCGGCCGAGAGACCCAGTACTTC. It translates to CASSPPGRETQYF.

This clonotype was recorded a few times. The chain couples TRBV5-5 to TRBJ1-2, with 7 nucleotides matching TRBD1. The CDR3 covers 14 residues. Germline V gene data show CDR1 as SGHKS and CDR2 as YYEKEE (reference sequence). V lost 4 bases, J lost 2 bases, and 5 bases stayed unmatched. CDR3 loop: CASSKGALNYGYTF. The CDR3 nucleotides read TGTGCCAGCAGCAAGGGGGCTTTAAACTATGGCTACACCTTC.

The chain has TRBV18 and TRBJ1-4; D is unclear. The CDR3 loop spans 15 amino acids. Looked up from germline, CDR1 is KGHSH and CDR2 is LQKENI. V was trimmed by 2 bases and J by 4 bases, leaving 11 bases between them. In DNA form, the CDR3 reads TGTGCCAGCTCACCAACGGCAGCTTTTAATGAAAAACTGTTTTTT. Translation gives CASSPTAAFNEKLFF.

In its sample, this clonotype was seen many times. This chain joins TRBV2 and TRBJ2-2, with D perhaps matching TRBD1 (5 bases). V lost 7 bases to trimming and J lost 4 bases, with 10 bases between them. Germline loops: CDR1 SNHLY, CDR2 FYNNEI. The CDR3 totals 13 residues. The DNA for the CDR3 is TGTGCCAGCAAACCCAGGGCCACCGGGGAGCTGTTTTTT. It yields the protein CASKPRATGELFF.

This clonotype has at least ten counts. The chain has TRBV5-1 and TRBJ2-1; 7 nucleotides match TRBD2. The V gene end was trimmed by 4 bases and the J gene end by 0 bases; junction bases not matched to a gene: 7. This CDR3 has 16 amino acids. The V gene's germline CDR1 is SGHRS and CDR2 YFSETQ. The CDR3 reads CASSPQAGYSYNEQFF. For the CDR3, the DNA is TGCGCCAGCAGCCCGCAAGCGGGGTACTCCTACAATGAGCAGTTCTTC.

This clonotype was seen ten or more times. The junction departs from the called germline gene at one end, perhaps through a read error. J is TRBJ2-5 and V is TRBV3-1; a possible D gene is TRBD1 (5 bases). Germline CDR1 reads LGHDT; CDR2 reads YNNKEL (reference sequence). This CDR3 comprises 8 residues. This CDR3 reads CASWTRGF. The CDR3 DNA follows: TGTGCCAGCTGGACACGAGGCTTC.